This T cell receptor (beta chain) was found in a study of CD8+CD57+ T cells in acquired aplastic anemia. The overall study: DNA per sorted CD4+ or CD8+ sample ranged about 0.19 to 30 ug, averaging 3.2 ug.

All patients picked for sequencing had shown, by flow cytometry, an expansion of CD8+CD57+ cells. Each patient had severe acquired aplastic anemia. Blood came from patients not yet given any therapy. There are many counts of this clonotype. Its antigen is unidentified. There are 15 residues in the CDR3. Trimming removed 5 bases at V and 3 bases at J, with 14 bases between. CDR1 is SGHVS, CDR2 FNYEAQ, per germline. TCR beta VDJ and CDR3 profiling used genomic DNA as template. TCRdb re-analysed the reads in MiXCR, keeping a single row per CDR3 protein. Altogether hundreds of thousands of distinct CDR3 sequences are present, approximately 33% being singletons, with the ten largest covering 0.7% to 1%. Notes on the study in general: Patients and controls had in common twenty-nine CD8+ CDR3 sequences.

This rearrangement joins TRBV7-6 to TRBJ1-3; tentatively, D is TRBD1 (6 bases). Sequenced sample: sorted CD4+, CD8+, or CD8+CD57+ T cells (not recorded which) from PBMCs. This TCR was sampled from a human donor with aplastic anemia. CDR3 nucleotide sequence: TGTGCCAGCAGCGGAACAGGGACGTTTGGAAACACCATATATTTT. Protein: CASSGTGTFGNTIYF.